The 17 T cell receptor beta chains listed next were all sequenced from one sample in a study of shared clonotypes between healthy human individuals. Assay used: immunoSEQ multiplex PCR; TCRdb lists only in-frame clones, some missing. The sample shows about 600,000 clones, 97% of them seen only once. The sequencing sample was made of naive CD4+ T cells sorted from blood. This sample's subset: CD45RA+ positively selected. Receptors originate from a woman aged 25-40 years in good health.

This chain connects TRBV10-3 to TRBJ2-6; tentatively, D is TRBD1 or TRBD2 (5 bases each). Trimming pared 6 bases from V and 0 bases from J, leaving 15 bases between. CDR1 is ENHRY and CDR2 is SYGVKD in the germline V gene. The CDR3 is 17 residues long. The DNA for the CDR3 is TGTGCCATCAGGGAACCGGGACCCAACTCTGGGGCCAACGTCCTGACTTTC. This encodes CAIREPGPNSGANVLTF.

The chain joins TRBV7-8 to TRBJ1-4; perhaps TRBD1 as D (5 bases). Germline V gene sequence: CDR1 SGHVS, CDR2 FQNEAQ. V was pared by 5 bases and J by 5 bases, with 21 bases between. This CDR3 has 17 amino acids. CDR3 nucleotides: TGTGCCAGCAGCCCACCGACAACCTGGGGGGTGAATGAAAAACTGTTTTTT. Protein product: CASSPPTTWGVNEKLFF.

This chain connects TRBV11-2 to TRBJ2-7; D could derive from TRBD1 or TRBD2 (6 bases each). The V gene's germline CDR1 is SGHAT and CDR2 FQNNGV. This CDR3 comprises 16 residues. V shed 4 bases and J shed 3 bases, with 19 bases lying between them. The CDR3 sequence: CASSSPTWGAGYEQYF. The CDR3 DNA sequence: TGTGCCAGCAGCTCCCCAACTTGGGGGGCGGGCTACGAGCAGTACTTC.

This sequence joins TRBV9 and TRBJ2-1, with D unclear. V lost 0 bases, J lost 2 bases, and 9 bases lay in between. Germline lookup yields CDR1 SGDLS and CDR2 YYNGEE. The CDR3 has 15 residues. CDR3 DNA sequence: TGTGCCAGCAGCGTAGCGGAGTTGGCCTACAATGAGCAGTTCTTC. Protein sequence: CASSVAELAYNEQFF.

This clone is a singleton in its sample. The chain is built from TRBV5-1 and TRBJ1-3; D call uncertain. Per germline, CDR1 SGHRS and CDR2 YFSETQ. CDR3 size: 15 residues. Trimming left V 4 bases short and J 2 bases short, with 13 bases between. CDR3 nucleotides: TGCGCCAGCAGCAGCGCCCCACATACTGGAAACACCATATATTTT. It is translated as CASSSAPHTGNTIYF.

J is TRBJ2-1 and V is TRBV19; perhaps TRBD1 as D (5 bases). The germline gives CDR1 LNHDA, CDR2 SQIVND (reference sequence). The V gene lost 5 bases and the J gene lost 6 bases, with 14 bases spanning the gap. The CDR3 sequence is 14 residues long. CDR3 region: CASSWQGVSNEQFF. CDR3 DNA: TGTGCCAGTAGTTGGCAGGGTGTAAGCAATGAGCAGTTCTTC.

Only one count was recorded for this clone. The V and J genes are TRBV5-4 and TRBJ2-7; 8 bases agree with TRBD1. The CDR3 contains 15 residues. J was trimmed by 3 bases and V by 4 bases; bases with no gene match: 9. Germline CDR1 SGHNT, CDR2 YYREEE (reference sequence). The CDR3 region is CASSQPGQGVYEQYF. Written as DNA, the CDR3 is TGTGCCAGCAGCCAGCCCGGACAGGGTGTCTACGAGCAGTACTTC.

The J gene is TRBJ1-2, the V gene TRBV6-1; 7 bases align to TRBD1. The germline V gene encodes CDR1 MNHNS and CDR2 SASEGT. The CDR3 is 15 amino acids. With V trimmed by 2 bases and J by 2 bases, 5 bases remained unmatched. Here the CDR3 DNA reads TGTGCCAGCAGTGAACGGGACAGAAGAAACTATGGCTACACCTTC. Encoded protein: CASSERDRRNYGYTF.

The V and J genes are TRBV2 and TRBJ1-4, with D possibly matching TRBD1 (5 bases). The V and J ends lost 11 bases and 0 bases respectively, with 13 bases between them. Germline-derived CDR1 and CDR2 are SNHLY and FYNNEI. The CDR3 contains 14 residues. The CDR3 coding sequence is TGTGCCGTTCCCGGGACGACAACTAATGAAAAACTGTTTTTT. Translating it yields CAVPGTTTNEKLFF.

The chain couples TRBV5-1 to TRBJ2-1; the match to TRBD1 covers 7 bases. Germline V gene sequence: CDR1 SGHRS, CDR2 YFSETQ. The trim removed 4 bases at V and 6 bases at J, leaving 13 bases unmatched. This CDR3 region has 16 residues. CDR3 loop: CASSGPQGSVGNEQFF. The CDR3 bases are TGCGCCAGCAGCGGACCACAGGGGAGTGTCGGCAATGAGCAGTTCTTC. Full variable domain (remainder filled in from reference TRBV5-1 and TRBJ2-1): KAGVTQTPRYLIKTRGQQVTLSCSPISGHRSVSWYQQTPGQGLQFLFEYFSETQRNKGNFPGRFSGRQFSNSRSEMNVSTLELGDSALYLCASSGPQGSVGNEQFFGPGTRLTVL.

The genes are TRBV28 and TRBJ1-5, with 8 bases lining up with TRBD1. J gave up 7 bases and V 5 bases, and 13 bases lay outside the gene matches. The CDR3 runs to 16 residues. Germline CDR1 is MDHEN and CDR2 is SYDVKM. Here the CDR3 DNA reads TGTGCCAGCAGTGAGGGAGACAGGGGAGACCGGCAGCCCCAGCATTTT. Translation gives CASSEGDRGDRQPQHF.

The chain carries TRBV6-4 and TRBJ1-3; D not certain. This CDR3 is built from 16 residues. V was pared by 5 bases and J by 0 bases, with 14 bases between. The germline V gene encodes CDR1 MRHNA and CDR2 SNTAGT. The CDR3 loop reads CASSPGAANSGNTIYF. The CDR3, as DNA: TGTGCCAGCAGTCCTGGAGCGGCCAACTCTGGAAACACCATATATTTT.

The chain links TRBV5-6 to TRBJ2-2, with D hard to call. There are 14 residues in the CDR3. V gave up 1 base and J gave up 7 bases, with 11 bases separating them. Germline values: CDR1 SGHDT, CDR2 YYEEEE. The CDR3 DNA reads as TGTGCCAGCAGCTTGTTGGAATTGGGCGGGGAGCTGTTTTTT. Its translation is CASSLLELGGELFF.

V and J are TRBV10-3 and TRBJ2-1; TRBD1 matches at 8 bases. After removal of 4 bases from V and 8 bases from J, the junction contained 4 bases not matched to a gene. The CDR3 has 13 residues. Looked up from germline, CDR1 is ENHRY and CDR2 is SYGVKD. The CDR3 DNA is TGTGCCATCAGTGGGACAGGGACGGATGAGCAGTTCTTC. Translating it yields CAISGTGTDEQFF.

This sequence joins TRBV19 and TRBJ1-5; D not resolved. Trimming pared 5 bases from V and 0 bases from J, leaving 5 bases between. CDR1 and CDR2 from the germline V gene are LNHDA and SQIVND (reference sequence). This CDR3 has 13 amino acids. The DNA for the CDR3 is TGTGCCAGTAGTCGAACTAGCAATCAGCCCCAGCATTTT. Protein sequence: CASSRTSNQPQHF.

The chain uses TRBV6-6 and TRBJ2-7; 8 nucleotides align to TRBD2. The V gene end was trimmed by 8 bases and the J gene end by 1 base; junction bases not matched to a gene: 7. Germline loops: CDR1 MNHNY, CDR2 SVGAGI (reference sequence). The CDR3 is 14 residues long. The CDR3, as DNA: TGTGCCAGCGCTGCTAGCGGGTTGTCCTACGAGCAGTACTTC. Amino acids: CASAASGLSYEQYF.

The chain combines TRBV18 with TRBJ1-4; 8 nucleotides line up with TRBD1. The CDR3 covers 12 residues. The junction had 2 bases not matched to a gene; V was cut back by 6 bases and J by 8 bases. Per the germline V gene, CDR1 is KGHSH and CDR2 is LQKENI. The CDR3 DNA reads TGTGCCAGCTCGCGGGACAGGGAAAAACTGTTTTTT. Translating it yields CASSRDREKLFF. The entire variable domain, with the rest obtained from reference TRBV18 and TRBJ1-4, is as follows: NAGVMQNPRHLVRRRGQEARLRCSPMKGHSHVYWYRQLPEEGLKFMVYLQKENIIDESGMPKERFSAEFPKEGPSILRIQQVVRGDSAAYFCASSRDREKLFFGSGTQLSVL.